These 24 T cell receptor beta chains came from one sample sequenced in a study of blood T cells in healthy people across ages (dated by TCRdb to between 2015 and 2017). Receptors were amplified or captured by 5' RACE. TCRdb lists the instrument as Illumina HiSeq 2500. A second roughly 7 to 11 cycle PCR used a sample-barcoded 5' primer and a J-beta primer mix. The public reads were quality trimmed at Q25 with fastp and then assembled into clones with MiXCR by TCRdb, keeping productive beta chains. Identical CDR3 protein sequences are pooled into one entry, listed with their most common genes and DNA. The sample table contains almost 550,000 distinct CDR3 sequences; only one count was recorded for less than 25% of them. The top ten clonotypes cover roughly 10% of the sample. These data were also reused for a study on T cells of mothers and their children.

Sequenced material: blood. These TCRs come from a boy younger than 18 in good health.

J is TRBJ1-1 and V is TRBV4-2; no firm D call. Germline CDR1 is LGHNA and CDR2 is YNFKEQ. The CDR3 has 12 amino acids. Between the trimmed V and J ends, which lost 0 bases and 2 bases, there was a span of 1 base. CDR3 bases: TGTGCCAGCAGCCAAGACAACACTGAAGCTTTCTTT. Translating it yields CASSQDNTEAFF.

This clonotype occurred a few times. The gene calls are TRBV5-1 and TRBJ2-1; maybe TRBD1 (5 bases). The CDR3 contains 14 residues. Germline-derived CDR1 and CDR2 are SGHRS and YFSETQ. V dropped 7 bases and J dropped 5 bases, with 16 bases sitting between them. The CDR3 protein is CASSPPNRNNEQFF. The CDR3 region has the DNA TGCGCCAGCTCTCCACCGAACAGGAACAATGAGCAGTTCTTC. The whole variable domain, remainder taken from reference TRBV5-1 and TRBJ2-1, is KAGVTQTPRYLIKTRGQQVTLSCSPISGHRSVSWYQQTPGQGLQFLFEYFSETQRNKGNFPGRFSGRQFSNSRSEMNVSTLELGDSALYLCASSPPNRNNEQFFGPGTRLTVL.

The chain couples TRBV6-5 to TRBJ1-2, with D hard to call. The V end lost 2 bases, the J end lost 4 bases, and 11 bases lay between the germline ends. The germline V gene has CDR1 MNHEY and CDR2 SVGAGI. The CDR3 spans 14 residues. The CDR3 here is CASSYKQLSYGYTF. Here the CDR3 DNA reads TGTGCCAGCAGTTACAAACAGTTGAGCTATGGCTACACCTTC.

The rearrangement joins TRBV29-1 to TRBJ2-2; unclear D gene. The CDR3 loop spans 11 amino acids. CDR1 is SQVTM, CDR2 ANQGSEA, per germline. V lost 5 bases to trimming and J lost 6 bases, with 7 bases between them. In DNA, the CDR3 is TGCAGCGTTCTTATAGCCGGGGAGCTGTTTTTT. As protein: CSVLIAGELFF.

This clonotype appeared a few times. CDR3 region: CASSYDWGDSGYTF. CDR3 nucleotide sequence: TGTGCCAGCAGTTACGACTGGGGGGACAGCGGCTACACCTTC. V is TRBV6-6 and J is TRBJ1-2, with 7 bases aligning to TRBD1. CDR1 is MNHNY, CDR2 SVGAGI, per germline (reference sequence). CDR3 size: 14 residues. After removal of 2 bases from V and 8 bases from J, the junction contained 8 bases not matched to a gene.

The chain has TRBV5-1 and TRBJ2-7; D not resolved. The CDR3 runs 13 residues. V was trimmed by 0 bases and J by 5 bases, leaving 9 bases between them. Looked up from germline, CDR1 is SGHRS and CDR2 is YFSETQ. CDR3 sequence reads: CASSLETRDEQYF. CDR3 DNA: TGCGCCAGCAGCTTGGAGACACGGGACGAGCAGTACTTC.

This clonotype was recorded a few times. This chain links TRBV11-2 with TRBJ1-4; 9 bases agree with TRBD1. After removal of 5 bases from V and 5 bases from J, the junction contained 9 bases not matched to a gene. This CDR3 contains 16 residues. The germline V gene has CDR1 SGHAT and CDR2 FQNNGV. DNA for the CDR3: TGTGCCAGCAGCCCACAAAGCGGACAGGGGAATGAAAAACTGTTTTTT. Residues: CASSPQSGQGNEKLFF.

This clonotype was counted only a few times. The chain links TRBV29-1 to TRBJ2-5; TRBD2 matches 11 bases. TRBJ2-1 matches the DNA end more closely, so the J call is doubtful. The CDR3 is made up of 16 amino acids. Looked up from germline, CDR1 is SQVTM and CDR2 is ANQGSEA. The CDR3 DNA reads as TGCAGCGCCAGAGGCCCCGGGACTAGCGGTTACAATGAGCAGTTCTTC. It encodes CSARGPGTSGYNEQFF.

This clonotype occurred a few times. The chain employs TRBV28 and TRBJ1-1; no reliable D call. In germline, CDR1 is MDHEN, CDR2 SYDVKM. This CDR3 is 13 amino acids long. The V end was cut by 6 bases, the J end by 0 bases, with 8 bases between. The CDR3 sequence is CASSRPLNTEAFF. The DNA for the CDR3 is TGTGCCAGCAGCCGTCCTTTGAACACTGAAGCTTTCTTT.

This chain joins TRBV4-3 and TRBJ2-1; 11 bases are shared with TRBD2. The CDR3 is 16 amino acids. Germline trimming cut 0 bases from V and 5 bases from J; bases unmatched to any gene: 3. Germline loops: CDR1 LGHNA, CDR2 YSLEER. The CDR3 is CASSQDTSGSHNEQFF. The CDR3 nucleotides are TGCGCCAGCAGCCAAGATACTAGCGGGAGTCACAATGAGCAGTTCTTC.

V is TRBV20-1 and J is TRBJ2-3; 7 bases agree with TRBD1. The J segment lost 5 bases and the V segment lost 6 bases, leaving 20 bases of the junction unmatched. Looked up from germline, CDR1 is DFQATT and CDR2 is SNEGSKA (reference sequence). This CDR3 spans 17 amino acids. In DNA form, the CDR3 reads TGCAGTGCCAATCGGGACAGTGGGGTTGCCCGCAGAGATACGCAGTATTTT. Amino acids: CSANRDSGVARRDTQYF.

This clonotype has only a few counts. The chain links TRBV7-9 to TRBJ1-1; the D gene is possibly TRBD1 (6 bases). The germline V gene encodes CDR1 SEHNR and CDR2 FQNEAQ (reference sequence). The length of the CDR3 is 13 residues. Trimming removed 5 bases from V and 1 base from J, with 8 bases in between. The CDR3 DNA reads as TGTGCCAGCAGCGCCAGGGGGAACACTGAAGCTTTCTTT. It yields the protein CASSARGNTEAFF. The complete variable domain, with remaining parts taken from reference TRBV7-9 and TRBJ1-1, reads DTGVSQNPRHKITKRGQNVTFRCDPISEHNRLYWYRQTLGQGPEFLTYFQNEAQLEKSRLLSDRFSAERPKGSFSTLEIQRTEQGDSAMYLCASSARGNTEAFFGQGTRLTVV.

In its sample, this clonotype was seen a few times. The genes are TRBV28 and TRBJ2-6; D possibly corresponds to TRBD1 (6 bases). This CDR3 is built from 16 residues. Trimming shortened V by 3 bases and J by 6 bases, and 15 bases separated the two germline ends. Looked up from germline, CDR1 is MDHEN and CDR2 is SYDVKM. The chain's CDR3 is CASSLPGALAANVLTF. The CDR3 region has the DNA TGTGCCAGCAGTTTGCCAGGGGCTCTTGCGGCCAACGTCCTGACTTTC.

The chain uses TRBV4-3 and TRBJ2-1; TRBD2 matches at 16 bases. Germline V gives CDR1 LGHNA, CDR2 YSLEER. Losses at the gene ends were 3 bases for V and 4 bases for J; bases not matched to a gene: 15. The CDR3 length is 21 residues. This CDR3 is CASSQGGPGLAGGPRYNEQFF. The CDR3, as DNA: TGCGCCAGCAGCCAGGGGGGACCGGGACTAGCGGGAGGGCCACGGTACAATGAGCAGTTCTTC.

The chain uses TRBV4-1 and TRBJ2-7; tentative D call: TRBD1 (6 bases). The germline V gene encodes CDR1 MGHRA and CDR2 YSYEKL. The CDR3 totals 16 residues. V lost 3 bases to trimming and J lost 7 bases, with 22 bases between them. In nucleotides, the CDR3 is TGCGCCAGCAGCCATCAACTACTGACAGGCTCTGGAGAGCAGTACTTC. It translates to CASSHQLLTGSGEQYF.

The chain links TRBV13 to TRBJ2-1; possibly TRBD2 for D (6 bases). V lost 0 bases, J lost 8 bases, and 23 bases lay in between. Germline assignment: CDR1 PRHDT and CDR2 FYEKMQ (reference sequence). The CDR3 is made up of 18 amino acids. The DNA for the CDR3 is TGTGCCAGCAGCTTAGGAGGGTCGGGCGGGGCCGCCGGGGATGAGCAGTTCTTC. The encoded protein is CASSLGGSGGAAGDEQFF.

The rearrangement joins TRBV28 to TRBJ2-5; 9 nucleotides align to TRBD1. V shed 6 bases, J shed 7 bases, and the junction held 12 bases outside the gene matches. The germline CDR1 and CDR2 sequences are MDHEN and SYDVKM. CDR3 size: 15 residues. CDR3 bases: TGTGCCAGCAGCCCTCCGGGACAGGGATTTCGGACCCAGTACTTC. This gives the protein CASSPPGQGFRTQYF.

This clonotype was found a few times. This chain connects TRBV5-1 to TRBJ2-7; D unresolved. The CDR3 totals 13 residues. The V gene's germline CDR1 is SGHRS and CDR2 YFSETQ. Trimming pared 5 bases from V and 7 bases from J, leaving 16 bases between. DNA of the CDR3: TGCGCCAGCAGAGGACCGGCTTACTGGGAGCAGTACTTC. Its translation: CASRGPAYWEQYF.

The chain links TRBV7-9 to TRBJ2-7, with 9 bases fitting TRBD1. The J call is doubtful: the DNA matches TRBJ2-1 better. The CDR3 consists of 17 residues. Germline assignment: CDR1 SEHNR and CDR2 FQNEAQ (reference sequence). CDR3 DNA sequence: TGTGCCAGCAGCCTTGGACAGGGGTGGGGTATATACAATGAGCAGTTCTTC. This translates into CASSLGQGWGIYNEQFF.

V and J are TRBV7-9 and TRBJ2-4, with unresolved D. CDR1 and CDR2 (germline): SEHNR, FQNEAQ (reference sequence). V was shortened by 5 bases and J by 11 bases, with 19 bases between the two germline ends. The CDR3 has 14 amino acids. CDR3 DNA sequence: TGTGCCAGCAGCCCTACAACGGCGGAAGGACTTCAGTACTTC. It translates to CASSPTTAEGLQYF.

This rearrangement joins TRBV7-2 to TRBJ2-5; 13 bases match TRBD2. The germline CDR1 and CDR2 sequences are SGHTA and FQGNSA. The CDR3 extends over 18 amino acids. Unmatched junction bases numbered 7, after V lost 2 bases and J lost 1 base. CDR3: CASSLWTSGGPIQETQYF. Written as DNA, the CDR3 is TGTGCCAGCAGCTTATGGACTAGCGGGGGCCCGATCCAAGAGACCCAGTACTTC.

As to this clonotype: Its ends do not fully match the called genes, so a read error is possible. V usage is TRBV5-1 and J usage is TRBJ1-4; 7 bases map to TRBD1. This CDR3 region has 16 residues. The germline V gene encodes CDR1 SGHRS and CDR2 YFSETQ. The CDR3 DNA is TGCGCCAGCAACTTGGGTGACAGGGTAACTAATGAAAAACTGTTTTTT. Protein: CASNLGDRVTNEKLFF.

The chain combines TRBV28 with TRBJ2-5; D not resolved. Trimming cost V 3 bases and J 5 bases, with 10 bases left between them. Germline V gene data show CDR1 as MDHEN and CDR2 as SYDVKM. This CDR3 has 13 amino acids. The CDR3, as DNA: TGTGCCAGCAGTTTCGGCGATTTGGAGACCCAGTACTTC. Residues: CASSFGDLETQYF.

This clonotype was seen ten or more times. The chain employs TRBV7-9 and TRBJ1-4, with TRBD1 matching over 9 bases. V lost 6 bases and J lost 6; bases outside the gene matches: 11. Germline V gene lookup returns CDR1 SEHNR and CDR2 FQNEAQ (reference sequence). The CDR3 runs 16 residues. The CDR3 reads CASSSGTGLVDEKLFF. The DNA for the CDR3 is TGTGCCAGCAGTTCCGGGACAGGGCTCGTCGATGAAAAACTGTTTTTT.